What follows are 29 T cell receptor beta chains derived from one specimen sequenced in a study of vaccination effects on CD4 cells after COVID-19. Libraries were prepared by immunoSEQ multiplex PCR; TCRdb keeps only in-frame clonotypes and omits some of them. This table has around 22,000 clones, approximately 72% appearing once. ViraFEST expansion of antigen-specific CD4+ T cells with viral peptide pools preceded sequencing. Between days 9 and 10 of culture, CD4+ T cells were separated out. Two-dose vaccination with either BNT162b2 or mRNA-1273 was given to the participants. No antigen has been assigned to these receptors. The source material was CD4+ T cells from PBMCs cultured with HCoV-NL63 spike peptides, sampled after COVID-19 vaccination. These receptors were collected from a human donor who received a COVID-19 vaccine.

This rearrangement joins TRBV12-2 to TRBJ2-7; the table's TRBD1 call for D was not verified on the DNA. TRBV12-2 is labeled a pseudogene. The CDR3 has 16 residues. This chain's CDR3 is CASRLGDRPGFYEQYF. Written as DNA, the CDR3 is TGTGCAAGTCGCTTAGGTGACCGGCCAGGTTTTTACGAGCAGTACTTC.

The V call is TRBV7-9, the J call TRBJ2-7; D might be TRBD1 or TRBD2, each matching 5 bases. V lost 5 bases to trimming and J lost 2 bases, with 13 bases between them. Germline CDR1 SEHNR, CDR2 FQNEAQ (reference sequence). The CDR3 runs 14 residues. The CDR3 DNA reads as TGTGCCAGCAGCCTCCGGGACCGAGCCTACGAGCAGTACTTC. It codes for CASSLRDRAYEQYF.

The chain uses TRBV5-5 and TRBJ1-5; 7 positions agree with TRBD1. CDR3 length: 13 residues. V shed 4 bases and J 10 bases; nucleotides not matched to a gene: 8. From germline, CDR1 is SGHKS and CDR2 YYEKEE (reference sequence). The CDR3 sequence: CASSPRGASPQHF. CDR3 coding DNA: TGTGCCAGCAGCCCCAGGGGGGCCAGCCCCCAGCATTTT.

The gene calls are TRBV5-6 and TRBJ2-7; 7 bases are a match to TRBD2. With 0 bases clipped from V and 3 bases from J, the junction kept 3 bases outside the gene matches. The CDR3 contains 14 residues. The V gene's germline CDR1 is SGHDT and CDR2 YYEEEE. Here the CDR3 DNA reads TGTGCCAGCAGCTTGGTGGGGACTAACTACGAGCAGTACTTC. This gives the protein CASSLVGTNYEQYF.

The chain carries TRBV7-2 and TRBJ2-5; a weak D match, TRBD2 (6 bases). Per germline, CDR1 SGHTA and CDR2 FQGNSA. The CDR3 covers 15 residues. V was shortened by 1 base and J by 2 bases, with 11 bases between the two germline ends. In DNA, the CDR3 is TGTGCCAGCAGCTTAGGTAATAGCGGACAAGAGACCCAGTACTTC. This sequence encodes CASSLGNSGQETQYF.

This clone was seen a single time. The chain employs TRBV27 and TRBJ1-2, with D maybe TRBD1 (5 bases). The CDR3 extends over 13 amino acids. From germline, CDR1 is MNHEY and CDR2 SMNVEV (reference sequence). Trimming removed 1 base from V and 4 bases from J, with 7 bases in between. The CDR3 spells CASSLLGGYGYTF. CDR3 coding DNA: TGTGCCAGCAGTTTATTGGGGGGCTATGGCTACACCTTC.

The rearrangement uses TRBV5-4 and TRBJ2-3; 7 bases are shared with TRBD2. Germline V gives CDR1 SGHNT, CDR2 YYREEE (reference sequence). This CDR3 comprises 14 residues. V gave up 2 bases and J gave up 8 bases; unmatched junction bases: 8. CDR3 sequence: CASSFLLAELTQYF. For the CDR3, the DNA is TGTGCCAGCAGCTTTTTGCTAGCGGAGCTTACGCAGTATTTT.

This clone was observed a handful of times. The chain carries TRBV5-4 and TRBJ2-3; D tentatively reads TRBD1 or TRBD2 (5 bases each). V was trimmed by 4 bases and J by 2 bases, leaving 20 bases between them. Germline values: CDR1 SGHNT, CDR2 YYREEE (reference sequence). This CDR3 is built from 17 residues. The CDR3 coding sequence is TGTGCCAGCAGCCTTTTTAGAGGGGCCCCAAACACAGATACGCAGTATTTT. Encoded protein: CASSLFRGAPNTDTQYF.

This clone was counted between two and nine times. The rearrangement uses TRBV7-9 and TRBJ2-5; TRBD2 agrees at 11 bases. The J segment lost 1 base and the V segment lost 5 bases, leaving 6 bases of the junction unmatched. Germline lookup yields CDR1 SEHNR and CDR2 FQNEAQ (reference sequence). This CDR3 is 16 amino acids long. For the CDR3, the DNA is TGTGCCAGCAGCGTTAGCGGGGGGGCCTTCCAAGAGACCCAGTACTTC. Translation gives CASSVSGGAFQETQYF.

The chain joins TRBV2 to TRBJ2-1; D tentatively fits TRBD1 or TRBD2 (5 bases each). CDR3 length: 15 amino acids. Germline CDR1 SNHLY, CDR2 FYNNEI. Deletions cut 2 bases from V and 6 bases from J, with 14 bases between. As DNA, the CDR3 is TGTGCCAGCAGTGAATCGGGGCTAGCCCGCAATGAGCAGTTCTTC. As protein: CASSESGLARNEQFF.

This chain links TRBV19 with TRBJ2-2, with D possibly TRBD1 on 5 matching bases. Germline values: CDR1 LNHDA, CDR2 SQIVND (reference sequence). CDR3 size: 15 residues. Trimming removed 5 bases from V and 6 bases from J, with 16 bases in between. The CDR3 coding sequence is TGTGCCAGTAGTGCTAGGGGAAGGTTCGCCGGGGAGCTGTTTTTT. Residues: CASSARGRFAGELFF.

This clone was seen only a few times. The chain joins TRBV2 to TRBJ1-1; D is unresolved. V gave up 0 bases and J gave up 0 bases, with 11 bases separating them. Germline CDR1 reads SNHLY; CDR2 reads FYNNEI. The CDR3 sequence is 16 residues long. The CDR3 is CASSEAGVPLNTEAFF. CDR3 in DNA: TGTGCCAGCAGTGAAGCGGGTGTTCCGTTGAACACTGAAGCTTTCTTT.

This clone has just one count. This chain uses TRBV6-5 with TRBJ2-3; 7 bases align to TRBD2. The CDR3 is made up of 13 amino acids. V shed 8 bases, J shed 2 bases, and the junction held 4 bases outside the gene matches. Germline CDR1 MNHEY, CDR2 SVGAGI. CDR3 bases: TGTGCCAGCGCGGCGGGAGACACAGATACGCAGTATTTT. The encoded protein is CASAAGDTDTQYF.

The rearrangement joins TRBV14 to TRBJ2-1; D is undetermined. The CDR3 extends over 13 amino acids. Germline CDR1 SGHDN, CDR2 FVKESK. V gave up 0 bases and J gave up 12 bases, with 12 bases separating them. The CDR3 DNA reads as TGTGCCAGCAGCCAAGATCTTGGGTCCGGGCAGTTCTTC. Residues: CASSQDLGSGQFF.

The genes are TRBV19 and TRBJ2-2, with D perhaps TRBD2 (5 bases). CDR3 length: 15 residues. The germline gives CDR1 LNHDA, CDR2 SQIVND (reference sequence). The germline V and J ends were trimmed by 3 bases and 2 bases, with 10 bases remaining between them. CDR3 residues: CASSMGSVNTGELFF. In DNA, the CDR3 is TGTGCCAGTAGTATGGGGAGCGTTAACACCGGGGAGCTGTTTTTT.

The chain combines TRBV12-3 or TRBV12-4 with TRBJ1-6, with D possibly being TRBD1 (5 bases). Trimming pared 7 bases from V and 7 bases from J, leaving 11 bases between. This CDR3 comprises 13 residues. Written as DNA, the CDR3 is TGTGCCAGCACCGGCAGGGTCAATTCACCCCTCCACTTT. Its translation is CASTGRVNSPLHF.

CDR3 amino acids: CASRGRTGADSPLHF. CDR3 nucleotide sequence: TGTGCCAGCAGGGGAAGGACAGGGGCGGATTCACCCCTCCACTTT. V gene TRBV2 combines with J gene TRBJ1-6; 9 bases agree with TRBD1. V dropped 6 bases and J dropped 8; count of bases not matched to a gene: 8. The CDR3 has 15 amino acids. Germline CDR1 SNHLY, CDR2 FYNNEI.

The chain employs TRBV3-1 (or the pseudogene TRBV3-2) and TRBJ2-7, with 9 bases aligning to TRBD2. Germline CDR1 is LGHDT and CDR2 is YNNKEL (reference sequence). CDR3 size: 14 residues. The junction had 5 bases not matched to a gene; V was cut back by 2 bases and J by 6 bases. The CDR3 DNA sequence: TGTGCCAGCAGCCAAAGAGCGGGAGGTCTCGAGCAGTACTTC. Its translation is CASSQRAGGLEQYF.

This clone was observed a handful of times. The chain is built from TRBV7-9 and TRBJ1-2, with D perhaps matching TRBD1 (6 bases). Germline CDR1 SEHNR, CDR2 FQNEAQ (reference sequence). The CDR3 length is 15 residues. Trimming took 1 base from V and 7 from J, leaving 16 bases between them. CDR3 amino acids: CASSLGVQGRTGYTF. CDR3 bases: TGTGCCAGCAGCTTAGGGGTACAGGGTAGGACTGGCTACACCTTC.

The chain recombines TRBV12-3 or TRBV12-4 with TRBJ1-4; D is unresolved. The CDR3 is 11 amino acids. Between the trimmed V and J ends, which lost 3 bases and 8 bases, there was a span of 4 bases. CDR3 coding DNA: TGTGCCAGCAGTTTGGGGGAAAAACTGTTTTTT. Protein product: CASSLGEKLFF.

As DNA, the CDR3 is TGCAGTGCTAGTCCGGGACTAGCGGGATTCCCAGATACGCAGTATTTT. This codes for CSASPGLAGFPDTQYF. The chain employs TRBV20-1 and TRBJ2-3; 13 bases map to TRBD2. After removal of 3 bases from V and 4 bases from J, the junction contained 7 bases not matched to a gene. The CDR3 totals 16 residues. Per the germline V gene, CDR1 is DFQATT and CDR2 is SNEGSKA (reference sequence).

The J gene is TRBJ2-4, the V gene TRBV19; 11 nucleotides line up with TRBD1. Germline CDR1 and CDR2: LNHDA and SQIVND (reference sequence). The CDR3 covers 18 residues. Trimming cost V 6 bases and J 3 bases; bases outside gene matches: 13. The CDR3 DNA reads as TGTGCCAGTAGGGGGTTCGGACAGGGGGCGAGGGACAAAAACATTCAGTACTTC. Its translation is CASRGFGQGARDKNIQYF.

This chain links TRBV4-1 with TRBJ1-4; no clear D gene. Germline V lookup: CDR1 MGHRA, CDR2 YSYEKL. This CDR3 spans 12 amino acids. V shed 5 bases and J shed 6 bases, with 7 bases lying between them. In DNA form, the CDR3 reads TGCGCCAGCAGCGACCCATATGAAAAACTGTTTTTT. Translated, it gives CASSDPYEKLFF.

The chain employs TRBV29-1 and TRBJ2-3; D not certain. Deletions cut 2 bases from V and 0 bases from J, with 18 bases between. CDR3 size: 17 residues. Per the germline V gene, CDR1 is SQVTM and CDR2 is ANQGSEA. The CDR3 loop reads CSVEYLSWQTSTDTQYF. The CDR3 bases are TGCAGCGTTGAATACCTGTCGTGGCAGACTAGCACAGATACGCAGTATTTT.

The V call is TRBV10-3, the J call TRBJ1-3; perhaps TRBD1 as D (6 bases). The ends were cut back, 3 bases at V and 4 bases at J, with 13 bases in the middle. The CDR3 is 15 amino acids. In germline, CDR1 is ENHRY, CDR2 SYGVKD. The CDR3 reads CAISEMEGGGNTIYF. CDR3 bases: TGTGCCATCAGTGAAATGGAGGGGGGAGGAAACACCATATATTTT.

The chain recombines TRBV10-2 with TRBJ2-7; TRBD2 is a possible D gene (6 bases). Trimming cost V 4 bases and J 4 bases, with 11 bases left between them. Germline assignment: CDR1 WSHSY and CDR2 SAAADI. The CDR3 is 13 residues long. The DNA of the CDR3 is TGCGCCAGCAGTGGACCGGGAGCTTACGAGCAGTACTTC. It codes for CASSGPGAYEQYF.

The genes are TRBV29-1 and TRBJ2-1; TRBD2 agrees at 12 bases. With 0 bases clipped from V and 2 bases from J, the junction kept 8 bases outside the gene matches. The CDR3 contains 18 residues. The V gene's germline CDR1 is SQVTM and CDR2 ANQGSEA. CDR3 loop: CSVEDFILAGGTYNEQFF. CDR3 in DNA: TGCAGCGTTGAAGACTTCATACTAGCGGGAGGTACCTACAATGAGCAGTTCTTC.

The chain joins TRBV10-1 to TRBJ1-1; 9 nucleotides match TRBD1. This CDR3 is 16 amino acids long. Germline trimming cut 7 bases from V and 0 bases from J; bases unmatched to any gene: 9. CDR1 and CDR2 from the germline V gene are WNHNN and SYGVQD (reference sequence). The CDR3 protein is CASKPGQGGMNTEAFF. The DNA of the CDR3 is TGCGCCAGCAAGCCGGGACAGGGCGGCATGAACACTGAAGCTTTCTTT.

The chain couples TRBV7-9 to TRBJ2-7; 8 nucleotides line up with TRBD1. The CDR3 has 14 amino acids. Germline values: CDR1 SEHNR, CDR2 FQNEAQ (reference sequence). V gave up 5 bases and J gave up 4 bases; unmatched junction bases: 7. The CDR3 region is CASSPTGVEYEQYF. DNA of the CDR3: TGTGCCAGCAGCCCGACAGGGGTTGAGTACGAGCAGTACTTC.